Sequencing of this T cell receptor beta chain was carried out in a study of regulatory T cells in long-lasting Graves disease. This clonotype was counted a few times. Building of the TCR beta libraries involved iRepertoire HTBI primers and Arm-PCR of CDR3 regions. TCRdb itself ran the multiplex PCR reads through MiXCR, one entry per CDR3 protein. In the table there are 400,000 to 550,000 distinct CDR3 sequences, 16% of which are singletons. Time point: newly diagnosed GD, antithyroid drugs for less than 3 months. The TCR library used RNA extracted from PBMCs. These same data were also listed under a study on T cells in Graves' hyperthyroidism and ophthalmopathy.

This specimen was peripheral blood mononuclear cells (PBMCs), taken at new diagnosis, from a patient treated with antithyroid drugs. This TCR derives from a woman between 18 and 30 years old with Graves disease.

The DNA for the CDR3 is TGTGCCAGCTCCCCGCTGAACAATGAGCAGTTCTTC. This encodes CASSPLNNEQFF. The rearrangement joins TRBV27 to TRBJ2-1, with D hard to call. This CDR3 region has 12 residues. Germline CDR1 is MNHEY and CDR2 is SMNVEV (reference sequence). With 8 bases removed from V and 5 bases from J, the gap between germline ends came to 10 bases.